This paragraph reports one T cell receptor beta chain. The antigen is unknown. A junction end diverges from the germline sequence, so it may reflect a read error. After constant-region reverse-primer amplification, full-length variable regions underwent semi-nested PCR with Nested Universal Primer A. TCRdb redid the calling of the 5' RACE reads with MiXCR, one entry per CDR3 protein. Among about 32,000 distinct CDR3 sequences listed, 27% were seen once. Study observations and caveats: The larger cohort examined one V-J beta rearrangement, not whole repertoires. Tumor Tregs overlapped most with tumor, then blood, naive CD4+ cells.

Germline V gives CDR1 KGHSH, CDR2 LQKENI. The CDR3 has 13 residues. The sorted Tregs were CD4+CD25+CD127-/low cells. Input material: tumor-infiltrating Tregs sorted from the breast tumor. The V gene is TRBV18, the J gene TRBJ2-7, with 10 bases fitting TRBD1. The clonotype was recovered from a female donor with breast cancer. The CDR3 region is CASSPGTGDEQHF. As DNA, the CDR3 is TGTGCCAGCTCACCAGGGACAGGGGACGAGCAGCACTTC.